This T cell receptor (beta chain) was sequenced for a study of blood T cell repertoires in COVID-19. Background on the study: Specimens from acute and convalescent COVID-19 originated in the United States, Italy and Spain. PBMCs, B-cell-depleted T cells, or T cells provided the cDNA or gDNA that made up the material.

The V gene end was trimmed by 4 bases and the J gene end by 5 bases; junction bases not matched to a gene: 9. CDR1 MNHEY and CDR2 SVGEGT come from the germline V gene. The CDR3 sequence is 16 residues long. Seattle-derived patients entered the study during active infection and were followed longitudinally. Source study methods: Cell counts per sample came from amplifying reference gene primers. The method was immunoSEQ multiplex PCR; TCRdb's version includes in-frame clones alone and lacks a portion of them. D and trimming were read from the DNA, whereas the V and J calls and clone size are those reported in that table. The repertoire holds about 290,000 clones, with approximately 89% as singletons.

The rearrangement uses TRBV6-2 or TRBV6-3 and TRBJ2-5; the match to TRBD2 covers 11 bases. This sequence was found in a woman younger than 45 with COVID-19, enrolled during active disease. Sequencing input: peripheral blood. The CDR3 region is CASSLFSGGAKETQYF. The CDR3, as DNA: TGTGCCAGCAGTTTGTTTAGCGGGGGGGCAAAGGAGACCCAGTACTTC.